This T cell receptor beta chain was sequenced for a study of cytomegalovirus exposure and HLA in healthy donors. Turning to this clone: No antigen is known for it.

Study conclusions and caveats: Later genetic work tied a missense DCLRE1C variant to beta-chain V and J trimming.

V lost 0 bases to trimming and J lost 8 bases, with 8 bases between them. This CDR3 spans 13 amino acids. Germline V gene data show CDR1 as SGHDN and CDR2 as FVKESK. PCR amplification relied on 60 Vbeta primers (plus 13 Jbeta primers). TCRdb's copy holds only in-frame clones and misses some; the assay was immunoSEQ multiplex PCR. The data contain 170,000 or so clones, 70% to 80% of them singletons. The specimen was PBMCs. This clonotype was sampled from a woman aged 25 to 39 in good health and CMV-seropositive. V gene TRBV14 combines with J gene TRBJ2-1; TRBD2 might be the D (5 bases). CDR3 protein: CASSQDWRDEQFF. For the CDR3, the DNA is TGTGCCAGCAGCCAAGATTGGCGGGATGAGCAGTTCTTC.